These 2 T cell receptor beta chains originate from one sample sequenced in a study of T cell responses to AZD1222 COVID-19 vaccine. Clones were sequenced by immunoSEQ multiplex PCR, and TCRdb holds only the in-frame ones, with some missing. Here the sample spans under 200,000 clones, over 75% being singletons. Sequenced here: peripheral blood, sampled on day 0 of AZD1222 vaccination. The receptors shown here come from an adult in good health.

This clone was detected once. This chain links TRBV7-2 with TRBJ2-1; the match to TRBD2 covers 9 bases. Germline CDR1 and CDR2: SGHTA and FQGNSA. Unmatched junction bases numbered 12, after V lost 5 bases and J lost 10 bases. This CDR3 spans 15 amino acids. CDR3 nucleotide sequence: TGTGCCAGCAGCCCTCGGGTAGCGGGGGCGGGGGAGCAGTTCTTC. This gives the protein CASSPRVAGAGEQFF.

The chain recombines TRBV6-5 with TRBJ1-2; D unresolved. The CDR3 has 13 residues. Trimming removed 6 bases from V and 3 bases from J, with 11 bases in between. The germline gives CDR1 MNHEY, CDR2 SVGAGI. The CDR3 sequence: CASRADLDYGYTF. The CDR3 DNA sequence: TGTGCCAGCAGAGCCGACTTGGACTATGGCTACACCTTC.